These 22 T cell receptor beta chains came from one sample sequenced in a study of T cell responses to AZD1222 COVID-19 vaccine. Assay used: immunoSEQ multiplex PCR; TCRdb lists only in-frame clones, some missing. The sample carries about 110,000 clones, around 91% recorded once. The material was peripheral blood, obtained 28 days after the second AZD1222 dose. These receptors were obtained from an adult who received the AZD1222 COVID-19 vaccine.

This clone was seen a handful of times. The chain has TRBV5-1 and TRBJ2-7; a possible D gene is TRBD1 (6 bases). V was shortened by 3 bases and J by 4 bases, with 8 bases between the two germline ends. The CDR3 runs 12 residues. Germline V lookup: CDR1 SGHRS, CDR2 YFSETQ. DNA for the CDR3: TGCGCCAGCAGCTCACAGGGTTACGAGCAGTACTTC. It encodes CASSSQGYEQYF.

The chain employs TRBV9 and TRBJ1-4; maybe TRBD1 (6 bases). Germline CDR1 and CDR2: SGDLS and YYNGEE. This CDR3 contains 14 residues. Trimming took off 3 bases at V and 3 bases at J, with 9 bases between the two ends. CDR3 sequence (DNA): TGTGCCAGCAGCGGGGGGGCGGCTAATGAAAAACTGTTTTTT. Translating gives CASSGGAANEKLFF.

The CDR3 DNA reads as TGTGCCAGCAGCCGCGGGGGGGACACCGGGGAGCTGTTTTTT. This codes for CASSRGGDTGELFF. The chain is built from TRBV7-2 and TRBJ2-2; 9 bases align to TRBD2. CDR1 and CDR2 from the germline V gene are SGHTA and FQGNSA. V lost 5 bases to trimming and J lost 3 bases; unmatched junction nucleotides: 1. CDR3 length equals 14 residues.

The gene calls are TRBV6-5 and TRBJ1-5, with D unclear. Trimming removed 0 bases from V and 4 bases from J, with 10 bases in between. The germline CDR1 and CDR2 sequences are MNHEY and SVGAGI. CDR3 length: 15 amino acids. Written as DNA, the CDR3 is TGTGCCAGCAGTTACTCTTCACAGCCAAATCAGCCCCAGCATTTT. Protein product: CASSYSSQPNQPQHF.

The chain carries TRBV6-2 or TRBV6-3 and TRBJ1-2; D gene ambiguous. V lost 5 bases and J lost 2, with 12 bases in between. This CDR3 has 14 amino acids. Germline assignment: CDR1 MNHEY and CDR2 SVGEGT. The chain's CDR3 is CASSLGPVNYGYTF. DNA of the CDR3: TGTGCCAGCAGTCTTGGTCCAGTGAACTATGGCTACACCTTC.

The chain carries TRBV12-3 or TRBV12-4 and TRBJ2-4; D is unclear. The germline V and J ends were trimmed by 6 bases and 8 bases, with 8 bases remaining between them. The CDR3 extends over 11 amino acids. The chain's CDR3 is CASSIGDIQYF. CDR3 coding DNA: TGTGCCAGCAGCATTGGGGACATTCAGTACTTC.

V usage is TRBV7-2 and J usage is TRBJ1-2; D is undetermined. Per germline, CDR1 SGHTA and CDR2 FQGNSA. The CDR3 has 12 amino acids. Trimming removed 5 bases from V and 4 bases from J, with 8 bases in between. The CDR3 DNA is TGTGCCAGCAGCCCCACGGGCTATGGCTACACCTTC. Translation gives CASSPTGYGYTF.

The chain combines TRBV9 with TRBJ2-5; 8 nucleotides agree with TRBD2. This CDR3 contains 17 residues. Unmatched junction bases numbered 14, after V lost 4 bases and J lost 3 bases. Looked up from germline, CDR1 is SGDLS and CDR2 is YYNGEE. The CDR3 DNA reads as TGTGCCAGCAGCCCCCCGGGGGGAAGCGGGGGAAAAGAGACCCAGTACTTC. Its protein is CASSPPGGSGGKETQYF.

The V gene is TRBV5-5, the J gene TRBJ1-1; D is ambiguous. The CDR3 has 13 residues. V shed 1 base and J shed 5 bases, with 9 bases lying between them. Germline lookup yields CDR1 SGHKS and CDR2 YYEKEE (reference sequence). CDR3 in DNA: TGTGCCAGCAGCTTGCACGGGTGGACTGAAGCTTTCTTT. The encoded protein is CASSLHGWTEAFF.

The CDR3 loop reads CASSPPGVLIEQYF. CDR3 sequence (DNA): TGTGCCAGCAGTCCCCCCGGGGTACTAATCGAGCAGTACTTC. The chain joins TRBV6-5 to TRBJ2-7; D may be TRBD2 (5 bases). Deletions cut 5 bases from V and 6 bases from J, with 17 bases between. The CDR3 sequence is 14 residues long. CDR1 is MNHEY and CDR2 is SVGAGI in the germline V gene.

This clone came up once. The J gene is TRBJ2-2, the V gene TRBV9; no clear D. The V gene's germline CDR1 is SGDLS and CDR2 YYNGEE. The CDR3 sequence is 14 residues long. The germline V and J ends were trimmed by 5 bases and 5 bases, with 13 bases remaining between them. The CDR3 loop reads CASRPDRPTGELFF. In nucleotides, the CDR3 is TGTGCCAGCAGGCCGGACCGGCCGACCGGGGAGCTGTTTTTT.

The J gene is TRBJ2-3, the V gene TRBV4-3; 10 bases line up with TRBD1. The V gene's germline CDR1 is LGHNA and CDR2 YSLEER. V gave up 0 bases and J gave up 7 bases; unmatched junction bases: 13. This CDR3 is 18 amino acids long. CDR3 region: CASSQEVSYGTGVYTQYF. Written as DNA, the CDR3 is TGCGCCAGCAGCCAAGAAGTTTCGTATGGGACAGGGGTATATACGCAGTATTTT.

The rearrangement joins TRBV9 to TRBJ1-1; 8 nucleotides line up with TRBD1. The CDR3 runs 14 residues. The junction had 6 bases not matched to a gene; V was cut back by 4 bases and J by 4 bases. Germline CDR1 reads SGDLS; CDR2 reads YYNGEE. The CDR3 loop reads CASSSQGAGTEAFF. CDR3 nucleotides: TGTGCCAGCAGCTCTCAGGGGGCTGGCACTGAAGCTTTCTTT.

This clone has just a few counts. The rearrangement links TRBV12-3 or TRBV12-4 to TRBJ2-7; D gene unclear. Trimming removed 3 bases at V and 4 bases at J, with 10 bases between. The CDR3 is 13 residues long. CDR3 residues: CASSLGWSYEQYF. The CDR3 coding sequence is TGTGCCAGCAGTTTGGGCTGGAGTTACGAGCAGTACTTC.

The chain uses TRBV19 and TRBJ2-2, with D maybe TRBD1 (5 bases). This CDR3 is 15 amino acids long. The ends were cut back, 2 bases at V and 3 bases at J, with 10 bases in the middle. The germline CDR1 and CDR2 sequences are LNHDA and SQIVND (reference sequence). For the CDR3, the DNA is TGTGCCAGTAGTATATTGGACACTCACACCGGGGAGCTGTTTTTT. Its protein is CASSILDTHTGELFF.

CDR3 bases: TGCGCCAGCAGCCAACGGGGAACCGACTATGGCTACACCTTC. Amino acids: CASSQRGTDYGYTF. The chain employs TRBV4-1 and TRBJ1-2; D remains unclear. Trimming took 2 bases from V and 3 from J, leaving 10 bases between them. CDR1 is MGHRA and CDR2 is YSYEKL in the germline V gene. The CDR3 extends over 14 amino acids.

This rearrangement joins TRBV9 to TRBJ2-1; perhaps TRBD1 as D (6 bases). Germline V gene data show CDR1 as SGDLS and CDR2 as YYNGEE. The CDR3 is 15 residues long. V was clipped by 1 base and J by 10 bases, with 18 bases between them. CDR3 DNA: TGTGCCAGCAGCGTAACCGTGGACAGTTTAGCCGAGCAGTTCTTC. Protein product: CASSVTVDSLAEQFF.

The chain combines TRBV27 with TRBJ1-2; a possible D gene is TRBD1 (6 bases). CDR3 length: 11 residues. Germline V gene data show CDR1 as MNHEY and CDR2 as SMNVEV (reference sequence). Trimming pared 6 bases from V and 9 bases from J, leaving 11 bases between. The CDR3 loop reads CASRTGYSYTF. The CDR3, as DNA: TGTGCCAGCAGAACAGGGTACAGCTACACCTTC.

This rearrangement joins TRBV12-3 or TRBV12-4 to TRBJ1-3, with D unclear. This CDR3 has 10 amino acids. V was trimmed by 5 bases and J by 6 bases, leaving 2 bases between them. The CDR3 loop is CASSLNTIYF. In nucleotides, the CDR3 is TGTGCCAGCAGTCTAAACACCATATATTTT.

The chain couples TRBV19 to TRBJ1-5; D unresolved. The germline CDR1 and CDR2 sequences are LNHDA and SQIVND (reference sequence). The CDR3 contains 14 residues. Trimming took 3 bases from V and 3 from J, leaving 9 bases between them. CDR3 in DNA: TGTGCCAGTAGTATCGAGCTTTACAATCAGCCCCAGCATTTT. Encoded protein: CASSIELYNQPQHF. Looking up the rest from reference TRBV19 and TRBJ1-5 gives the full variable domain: DGGITQSPKYLFRKEGQNVTLSCEQNLNHDAMYWYRQDPGQGLRLIYYSQIVNDFQKGDIAEGYSVSREKKESFPLTVTSAQKNPTAFYLCASSIELYNQPQHFGDGTRLSIL.

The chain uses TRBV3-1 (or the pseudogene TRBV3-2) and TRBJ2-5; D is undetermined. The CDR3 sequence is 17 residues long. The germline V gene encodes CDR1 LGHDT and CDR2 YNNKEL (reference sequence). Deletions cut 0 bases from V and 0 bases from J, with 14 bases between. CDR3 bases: TGTGCCAGCAGCCAAGATTTGGCCAGAAATTACCAAGAGACCCAGTACTTC. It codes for CASSQDLARNYQETQYF.

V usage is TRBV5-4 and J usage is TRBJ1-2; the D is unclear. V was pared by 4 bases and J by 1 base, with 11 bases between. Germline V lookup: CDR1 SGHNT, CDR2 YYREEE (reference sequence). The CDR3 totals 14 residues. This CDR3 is CASSPRPGNYGYTF. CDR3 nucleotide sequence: TGTGCCAGCAGCCCCAGACCGGGTAACTATGGCTACACCTTC.